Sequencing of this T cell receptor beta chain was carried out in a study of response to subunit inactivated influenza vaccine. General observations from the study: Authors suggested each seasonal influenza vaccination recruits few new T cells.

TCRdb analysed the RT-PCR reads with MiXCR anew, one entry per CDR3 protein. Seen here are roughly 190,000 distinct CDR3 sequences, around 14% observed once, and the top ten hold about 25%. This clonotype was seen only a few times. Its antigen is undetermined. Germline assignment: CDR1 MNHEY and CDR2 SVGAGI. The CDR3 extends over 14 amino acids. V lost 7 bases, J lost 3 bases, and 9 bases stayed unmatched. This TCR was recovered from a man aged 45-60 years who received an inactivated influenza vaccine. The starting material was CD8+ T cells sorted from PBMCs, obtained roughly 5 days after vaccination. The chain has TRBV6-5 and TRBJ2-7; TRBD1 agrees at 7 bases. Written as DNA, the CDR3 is TGTGCCAGCAATTTGCGACAGGGCCTCTACGAGCAGTACTTC. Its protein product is CASNLRQGLYEQYF.